This TCR beta chain originates from a study of T cell repertoires in cytomegalovirus infection. Whole-study context: Both CMV infection and a matching HLA type were indicated by public TCR beta signatures.

TCRdb independently ran MiXCR on the reads; one entry per CDR3 protein. The sample has some 180,000 distinct CDR3 sequences; roughly a fifth are singletons. Concerning this clonotype: Its antigen is unidentified.

Trimming pared 6 bases from V and 0 bases from J, leaving 24 bases between. The CDR3 extends over 19 amino acids. Study observations and caveats: Dominating the ex vivo response were TCR beta clonotypes that were CMV-specific and HLA-C-restricted. Identification of carriers of CMV plus the relevant HLA was achieved through cumulative public TCR beta family frequency.

The chain employs TRBV12-3 or TRBV12-4 and TRBJ2-1, with D possibly being TRBD1 (5 bases). This sequence originates from a human donor in good health (CMV status not recorded). Some clones in this sample may be carry-over from other donors' samples. Sequenced input: PBMCs. CDR3 coding DNA: TGTGCCAGCAGGACAGAGACTGCCAAAGCGCTAACCTCCTACAATGAGCAGTTCTTC. Translation: CASRTETAKALTSYNEQFF.